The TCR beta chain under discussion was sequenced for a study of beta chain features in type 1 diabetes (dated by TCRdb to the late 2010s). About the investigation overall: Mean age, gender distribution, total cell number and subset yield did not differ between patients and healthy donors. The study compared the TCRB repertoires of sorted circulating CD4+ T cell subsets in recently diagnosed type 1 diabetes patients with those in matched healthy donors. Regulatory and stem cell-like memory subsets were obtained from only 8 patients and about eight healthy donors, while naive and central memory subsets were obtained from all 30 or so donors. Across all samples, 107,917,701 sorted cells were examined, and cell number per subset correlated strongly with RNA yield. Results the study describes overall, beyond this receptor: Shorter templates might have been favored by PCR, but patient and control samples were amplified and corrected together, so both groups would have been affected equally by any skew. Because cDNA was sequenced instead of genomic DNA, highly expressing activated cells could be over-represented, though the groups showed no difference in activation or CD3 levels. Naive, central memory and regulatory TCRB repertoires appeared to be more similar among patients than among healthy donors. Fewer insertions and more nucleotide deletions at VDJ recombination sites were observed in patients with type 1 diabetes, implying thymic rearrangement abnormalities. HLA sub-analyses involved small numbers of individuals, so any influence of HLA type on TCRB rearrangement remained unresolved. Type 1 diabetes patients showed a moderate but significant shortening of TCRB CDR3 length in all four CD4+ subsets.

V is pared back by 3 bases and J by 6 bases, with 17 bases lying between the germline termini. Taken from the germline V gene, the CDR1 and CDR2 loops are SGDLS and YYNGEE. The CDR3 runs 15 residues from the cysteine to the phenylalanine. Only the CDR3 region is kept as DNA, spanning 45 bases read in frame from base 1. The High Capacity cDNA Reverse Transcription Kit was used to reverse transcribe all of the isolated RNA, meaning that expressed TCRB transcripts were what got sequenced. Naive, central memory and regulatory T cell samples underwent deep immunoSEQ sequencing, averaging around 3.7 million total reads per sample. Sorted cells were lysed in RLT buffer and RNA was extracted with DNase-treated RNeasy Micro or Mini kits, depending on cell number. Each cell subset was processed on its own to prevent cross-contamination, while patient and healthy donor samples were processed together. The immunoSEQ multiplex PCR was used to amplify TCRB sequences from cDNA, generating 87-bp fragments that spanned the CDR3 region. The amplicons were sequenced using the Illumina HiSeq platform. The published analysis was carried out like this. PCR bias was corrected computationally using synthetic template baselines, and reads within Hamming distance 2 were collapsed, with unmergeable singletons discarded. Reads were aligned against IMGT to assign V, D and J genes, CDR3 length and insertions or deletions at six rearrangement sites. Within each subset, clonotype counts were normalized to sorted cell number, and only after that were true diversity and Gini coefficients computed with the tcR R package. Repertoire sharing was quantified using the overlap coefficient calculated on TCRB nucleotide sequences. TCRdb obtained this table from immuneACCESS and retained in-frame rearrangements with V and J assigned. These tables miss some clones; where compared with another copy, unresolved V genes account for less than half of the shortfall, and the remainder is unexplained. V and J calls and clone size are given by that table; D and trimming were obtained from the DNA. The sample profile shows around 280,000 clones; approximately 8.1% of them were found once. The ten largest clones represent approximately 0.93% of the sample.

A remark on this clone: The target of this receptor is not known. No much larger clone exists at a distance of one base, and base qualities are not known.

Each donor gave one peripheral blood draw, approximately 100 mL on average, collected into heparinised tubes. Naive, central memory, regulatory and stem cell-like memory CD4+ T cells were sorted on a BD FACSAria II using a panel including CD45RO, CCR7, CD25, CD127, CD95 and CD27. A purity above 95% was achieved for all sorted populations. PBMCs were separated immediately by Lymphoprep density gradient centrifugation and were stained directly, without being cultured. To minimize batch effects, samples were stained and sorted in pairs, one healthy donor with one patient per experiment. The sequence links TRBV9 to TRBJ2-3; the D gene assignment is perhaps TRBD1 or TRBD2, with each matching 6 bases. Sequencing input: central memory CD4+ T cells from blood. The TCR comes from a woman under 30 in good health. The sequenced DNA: TGTGCCAGCAGCGGTAATGGGGGGCACGTTGATACGCAGTATTTT. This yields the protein CASSGNGGHVDTQYF.